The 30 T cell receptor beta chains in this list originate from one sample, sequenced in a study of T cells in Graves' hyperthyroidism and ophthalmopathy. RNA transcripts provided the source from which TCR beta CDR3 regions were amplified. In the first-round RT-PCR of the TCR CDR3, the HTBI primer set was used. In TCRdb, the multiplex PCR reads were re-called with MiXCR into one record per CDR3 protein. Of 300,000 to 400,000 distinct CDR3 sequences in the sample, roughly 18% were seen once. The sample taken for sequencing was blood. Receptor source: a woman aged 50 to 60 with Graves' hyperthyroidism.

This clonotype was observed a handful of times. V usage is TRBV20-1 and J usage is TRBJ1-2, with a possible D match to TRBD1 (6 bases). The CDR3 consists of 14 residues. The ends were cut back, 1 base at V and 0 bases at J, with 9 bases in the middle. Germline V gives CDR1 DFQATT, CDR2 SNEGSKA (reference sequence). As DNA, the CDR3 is TGCAGTGCTAGAGTGCCAGGGGCTAACTATGGCTACACCTTC. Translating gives CSARVPGANYGYTF.

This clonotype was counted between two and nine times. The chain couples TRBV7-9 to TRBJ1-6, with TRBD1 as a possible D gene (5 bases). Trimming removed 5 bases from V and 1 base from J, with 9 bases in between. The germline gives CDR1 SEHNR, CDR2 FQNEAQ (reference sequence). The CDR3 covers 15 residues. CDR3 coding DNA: TGTGCCAGCAGCCAGACAGCATCCTATAATTCACCCCTCCACTTT. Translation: CASSQTASYNSPLHF.

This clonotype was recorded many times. The CDR3 is CASNVGQGDEQFF. In nucleotides, the CDR3 is TGTGCCAGCAACGTGGGACAGGGGGATGAGCAGTTCTTC. The chain carries TRBV6-1 and TRBJ2-1, with 11 positions matching TRBD1. This CDR3 is built from 13 residues. The V segment lost 7 bases and the J segment 8 bases; nucleotides outside the gene matches: 4. CDR1 MNHNS and CDR2 SASEGT come from the germline V gene.

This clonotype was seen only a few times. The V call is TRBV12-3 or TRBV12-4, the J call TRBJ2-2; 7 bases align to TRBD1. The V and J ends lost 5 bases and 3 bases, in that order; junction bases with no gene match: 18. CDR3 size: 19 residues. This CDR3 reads CASSPPTGQSFGDTGELFF. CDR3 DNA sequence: TGTGCCAGCAGTCCCCCCACGGGACAGTCCTTCGGAGACACCGGGGAGCTGTTTTTT.

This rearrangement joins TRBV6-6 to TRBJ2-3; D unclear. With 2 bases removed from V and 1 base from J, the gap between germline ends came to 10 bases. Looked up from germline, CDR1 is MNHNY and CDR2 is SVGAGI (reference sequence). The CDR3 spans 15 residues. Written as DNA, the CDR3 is TGTGCCAGCAGTTACGGGCAGAGCCGCACAGATACGCAGTATTTT. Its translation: CASSYGQSRTDTQYF.

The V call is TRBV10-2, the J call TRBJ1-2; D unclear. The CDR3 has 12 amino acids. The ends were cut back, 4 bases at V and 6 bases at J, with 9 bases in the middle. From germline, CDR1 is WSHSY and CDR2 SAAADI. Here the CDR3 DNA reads TGCGCCAGCAGTGCCGCCGGGGATGGCTACACCTTC. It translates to CASSAAGDGYTF.

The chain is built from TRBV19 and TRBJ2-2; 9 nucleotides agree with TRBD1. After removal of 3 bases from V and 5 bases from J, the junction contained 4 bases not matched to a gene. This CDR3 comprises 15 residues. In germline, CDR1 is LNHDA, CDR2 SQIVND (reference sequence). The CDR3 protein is CASSIFGTGTGELFF. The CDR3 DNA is TGTGCCAGTAGTATTTTCGGGACAGGGACCGGGGAGCTGTTTTTT. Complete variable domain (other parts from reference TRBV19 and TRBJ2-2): DGGITQSPKYLFRKEGQNVTLSCEQNLNHDAMYWYRQDPGQGLRLIYYSQIVNDFQKGDIAEGYSVSREKKESFPLTVTSAQKNPTAFYLCASSIFGTGTGELFFGEGSRLTVL.

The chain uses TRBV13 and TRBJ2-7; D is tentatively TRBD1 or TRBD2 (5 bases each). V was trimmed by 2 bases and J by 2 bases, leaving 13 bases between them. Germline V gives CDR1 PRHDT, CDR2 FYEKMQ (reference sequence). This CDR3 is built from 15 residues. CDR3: CASSLLGVSPYEQYF. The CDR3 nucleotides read TGTGCCAGCAGCTTACTGGGGGTCTCTCCCTACGAGCAGTACTTC.

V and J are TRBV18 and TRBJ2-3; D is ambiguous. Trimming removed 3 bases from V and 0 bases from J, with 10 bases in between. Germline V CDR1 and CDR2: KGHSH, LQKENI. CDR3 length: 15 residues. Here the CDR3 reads CASSPYRSSTDTQYF. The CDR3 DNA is TGTGCCAGCTCACCCTACCGATCTAGCACAGATACGCAGTATTTT.

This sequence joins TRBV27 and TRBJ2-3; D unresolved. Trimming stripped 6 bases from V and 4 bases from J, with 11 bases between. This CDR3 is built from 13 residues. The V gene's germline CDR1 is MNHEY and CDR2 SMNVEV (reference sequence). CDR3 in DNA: TGTGCCAGCAGCCAAGATAACCCAGATACGCAGTATTTT. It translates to CASSQDNPDTQYF.

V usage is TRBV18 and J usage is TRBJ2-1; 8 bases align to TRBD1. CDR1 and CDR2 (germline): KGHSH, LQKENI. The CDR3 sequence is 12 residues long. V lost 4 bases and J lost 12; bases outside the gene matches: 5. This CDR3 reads CASSHRTGRQFF. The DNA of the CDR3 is TGTGCCAGCTCACATCGGACAGGGAGGCAGTTCTTC.

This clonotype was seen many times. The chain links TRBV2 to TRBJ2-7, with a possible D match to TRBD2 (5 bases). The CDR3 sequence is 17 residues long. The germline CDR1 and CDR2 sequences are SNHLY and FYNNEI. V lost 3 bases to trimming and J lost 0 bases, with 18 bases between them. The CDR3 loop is CASSDVASWESSYEQYV. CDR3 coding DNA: TGTGCCAGCAGTGATGTGGCTAGCTGGGAAAGCTCCTACGAGCAGTACGTC.

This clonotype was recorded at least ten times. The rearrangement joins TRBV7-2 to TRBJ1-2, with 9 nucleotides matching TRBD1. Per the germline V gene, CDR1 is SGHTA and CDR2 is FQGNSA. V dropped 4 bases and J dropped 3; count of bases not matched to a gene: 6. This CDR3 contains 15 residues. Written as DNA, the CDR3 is TGTGCCAGCAGCTCAGGACAGGGGAGTGACTATGGCTACACCTTC. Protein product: CASSSGQGSDYGYTF.

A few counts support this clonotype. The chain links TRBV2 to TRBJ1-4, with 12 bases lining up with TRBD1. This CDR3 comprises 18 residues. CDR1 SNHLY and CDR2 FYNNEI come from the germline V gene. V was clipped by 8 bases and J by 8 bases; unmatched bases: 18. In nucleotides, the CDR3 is TGTGCCAGCTGTGGGGGACAGGGGGCGAAGTATGGACGCGAAAAACTGTTTTTT. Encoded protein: CASCGGQGAKYGREKLFF.

The CDR3 sequence: CASRYRDTLSPLHF. The CDR3 DNA follows: TGTGCCAGCAGGTACCGGGACACCCTTTCACCCCTCCACTTT. J is TRBJ1-6 and V is TRBV2; D is perhaps TRBD1 (6 bases). The CDR3 is made up of 14 amino acids. The germline gives CDR1 SNHLY, CDR2 FYNNEI. V lost 6 bases, J lost 9 bases, and 15 bases lay in between.

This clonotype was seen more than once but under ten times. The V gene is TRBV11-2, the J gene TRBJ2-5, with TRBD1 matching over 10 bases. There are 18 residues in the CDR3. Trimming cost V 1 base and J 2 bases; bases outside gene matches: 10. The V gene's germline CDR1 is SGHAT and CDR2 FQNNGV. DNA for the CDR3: TGTGCCAGCAGCTTAGGGCCGGGACAGGGGAGGACACAAGAGACCCAGTACTTC. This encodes CASSLGPGQGRTQETQYF.

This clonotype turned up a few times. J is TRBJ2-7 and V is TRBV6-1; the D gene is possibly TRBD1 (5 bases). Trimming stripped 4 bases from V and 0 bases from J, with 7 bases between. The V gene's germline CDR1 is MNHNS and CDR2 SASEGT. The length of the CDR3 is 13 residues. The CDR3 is CASSGQSSYEQYV. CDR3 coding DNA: TGTGCCAGCAGTGGACAGAGCTCCTACGAGCAGTACGTC.

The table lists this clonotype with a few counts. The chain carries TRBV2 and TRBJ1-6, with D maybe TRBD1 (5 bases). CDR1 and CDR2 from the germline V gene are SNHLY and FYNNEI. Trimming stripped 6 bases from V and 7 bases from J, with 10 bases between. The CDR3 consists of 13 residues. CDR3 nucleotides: TGTGCCAGCAGGCCCGGGGGGAATTCACCCCTCCACTTT. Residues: CASRPGGNSPLHF.

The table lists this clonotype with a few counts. Here the CDR3 reads CASSLPSGNGNEQFF. CDR3 coding DNA: TGTGCCAGCAGTTTACCTAGCGGGAACGGAAATGAGCAGTTCTTC. This chain uses TRBV6-2 or TRBV6-3 with TRBJ2-1; TRBD2 agrees at 9 bases. This CDR3 is 15 amino acids long. J lost 7 bases, V lost 4 bases, and 8 bases had no gene match. Germline CDR1 and CDR2: MNHEY and SVGEGT.

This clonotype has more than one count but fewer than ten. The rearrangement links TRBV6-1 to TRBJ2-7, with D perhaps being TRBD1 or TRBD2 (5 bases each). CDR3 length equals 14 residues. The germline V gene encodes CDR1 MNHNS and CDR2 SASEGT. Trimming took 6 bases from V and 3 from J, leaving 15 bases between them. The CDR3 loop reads CASSPSGGNYEQYV. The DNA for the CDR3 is TGTGCCAGCAGCCCCAGTGGGGGAAACTACGAGCAGTACGTC.

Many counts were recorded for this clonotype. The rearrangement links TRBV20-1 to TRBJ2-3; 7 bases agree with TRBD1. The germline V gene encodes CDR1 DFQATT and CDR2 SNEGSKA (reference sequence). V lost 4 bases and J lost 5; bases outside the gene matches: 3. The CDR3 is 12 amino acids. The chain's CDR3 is CSAKGAEDTQYF. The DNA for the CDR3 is TGCAGTGCTAAGGGGGCGGAAGATACGCAGTATTTT.

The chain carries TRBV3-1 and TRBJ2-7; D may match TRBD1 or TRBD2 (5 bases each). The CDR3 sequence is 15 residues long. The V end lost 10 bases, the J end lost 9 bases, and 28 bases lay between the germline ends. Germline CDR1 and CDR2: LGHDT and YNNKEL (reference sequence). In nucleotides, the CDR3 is TGTGCCACCACGCCGGGGCGGGCTCCTAATATCCCGCAGTACTTC. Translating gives CATTPGRAPNIPQYF.

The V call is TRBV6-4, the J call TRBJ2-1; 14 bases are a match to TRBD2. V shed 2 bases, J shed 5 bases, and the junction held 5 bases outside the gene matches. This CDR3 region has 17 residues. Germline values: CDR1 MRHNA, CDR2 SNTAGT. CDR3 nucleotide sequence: TGTGCCAGCAGTGACACCGGACTAGCGGGGGGAGACAATGAGCAGTTCTTC. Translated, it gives CASSDTGLAGGDNEQFF.

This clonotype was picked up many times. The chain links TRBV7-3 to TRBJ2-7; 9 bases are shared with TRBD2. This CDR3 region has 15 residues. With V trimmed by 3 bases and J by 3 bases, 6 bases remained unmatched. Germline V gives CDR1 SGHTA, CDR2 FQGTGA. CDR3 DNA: TGTGCCAGCAGCTTGGCTAGCGGGACCATCTACGAGCAGTACTTC. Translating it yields CASSLASGTIYEQYF. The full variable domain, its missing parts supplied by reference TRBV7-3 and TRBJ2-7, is GAGVSQTPSNKVTEKGKYVELRCDPISGHTALYWYRQSLGQGPEFLIYFQGTGAADDSGLPNDRFFAVRPEGSVSTLKIQRTERGDSAVYLCASSLASGTIYEQYFGPGTRLTVT.

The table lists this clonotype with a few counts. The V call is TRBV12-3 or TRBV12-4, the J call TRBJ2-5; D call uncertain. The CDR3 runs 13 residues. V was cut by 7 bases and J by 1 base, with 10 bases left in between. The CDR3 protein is CASTLGSQETQYF. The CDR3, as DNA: TGTGCCAGCACCTTAGGGTCCCAAGAGACCCAGTACTTC.

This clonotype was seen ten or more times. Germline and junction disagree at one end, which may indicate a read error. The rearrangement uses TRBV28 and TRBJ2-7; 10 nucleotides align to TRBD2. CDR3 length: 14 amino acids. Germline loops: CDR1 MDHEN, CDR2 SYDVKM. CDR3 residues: CASTRLAGAPEQYF. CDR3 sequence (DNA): TGTGCAAGCACGCGGCTAGCGGGAGCCCCTGAGCAGTACTTC.

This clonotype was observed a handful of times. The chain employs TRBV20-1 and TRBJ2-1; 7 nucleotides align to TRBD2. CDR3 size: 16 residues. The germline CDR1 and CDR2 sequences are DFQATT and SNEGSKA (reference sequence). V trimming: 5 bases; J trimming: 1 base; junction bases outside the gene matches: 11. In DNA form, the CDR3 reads TGCAGTGCTTCCGGGTTGTGGGAGGGTTCCTACAATGAGCAGTTCTTC. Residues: CSASGLWEGSYNEQFF.

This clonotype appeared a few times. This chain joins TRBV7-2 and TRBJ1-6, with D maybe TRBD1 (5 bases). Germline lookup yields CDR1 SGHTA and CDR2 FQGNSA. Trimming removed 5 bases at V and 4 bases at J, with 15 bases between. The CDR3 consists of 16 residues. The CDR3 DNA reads TGTGCCAGCAGCCCCCGAGCGGGACGGTATAATTCACCCCTCCACTTT. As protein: CASSPRAGRYNSPLHF.

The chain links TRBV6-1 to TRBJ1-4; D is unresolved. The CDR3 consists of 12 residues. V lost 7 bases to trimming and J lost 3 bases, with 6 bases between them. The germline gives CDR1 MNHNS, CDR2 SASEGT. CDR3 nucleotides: TGTGCCAGCAAGGACTCTAATGAAAAACTGTTTTTT. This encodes CASKDSNEKLFF.

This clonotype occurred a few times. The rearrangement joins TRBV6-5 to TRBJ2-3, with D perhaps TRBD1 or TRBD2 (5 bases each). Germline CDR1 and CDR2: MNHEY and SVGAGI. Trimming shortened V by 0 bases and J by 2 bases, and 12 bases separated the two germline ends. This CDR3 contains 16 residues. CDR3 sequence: CASSYSALGVTDTQYF. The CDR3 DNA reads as TGTGCCAGCAGTTACTCAGCACTGGGGGTCACAGATACGCAGTATTTT.